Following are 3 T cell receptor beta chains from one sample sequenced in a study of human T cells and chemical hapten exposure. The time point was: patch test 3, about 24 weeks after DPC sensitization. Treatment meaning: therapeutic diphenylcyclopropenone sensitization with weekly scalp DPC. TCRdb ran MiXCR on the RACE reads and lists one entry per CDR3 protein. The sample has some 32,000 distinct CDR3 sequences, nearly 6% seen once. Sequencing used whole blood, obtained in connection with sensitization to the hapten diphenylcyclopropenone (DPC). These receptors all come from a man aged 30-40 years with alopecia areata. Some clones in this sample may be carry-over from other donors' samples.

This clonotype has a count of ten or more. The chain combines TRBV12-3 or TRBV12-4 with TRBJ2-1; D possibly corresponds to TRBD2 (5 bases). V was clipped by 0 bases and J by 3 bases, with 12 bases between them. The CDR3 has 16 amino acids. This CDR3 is CASSLAFSVVYNEQFF. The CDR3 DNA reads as TGTGCCAGCAGTTTAGCTTTTAGCGTGGTCTACAATGAGCAGTTCTTC.

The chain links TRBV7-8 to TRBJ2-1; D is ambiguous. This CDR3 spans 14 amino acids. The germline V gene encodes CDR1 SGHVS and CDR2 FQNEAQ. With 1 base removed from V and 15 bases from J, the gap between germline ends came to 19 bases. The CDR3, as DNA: TGTGCCAGCAGCTTAGAGCAGGCCAGCATGCCCCTGTTCTTC. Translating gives CASSLEQASMPLFF. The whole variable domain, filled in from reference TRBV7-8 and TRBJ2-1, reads GAGVSQSPRYKVAKRGQDVALRCDPISGHVSLFWYQQALGQGPEFLTYFQNEAQLDKSGLPSDRFFAERPEGSVSTLKIQRTQQEDSAVYLCASSLEQASMPLFFGPGTRLTVL.

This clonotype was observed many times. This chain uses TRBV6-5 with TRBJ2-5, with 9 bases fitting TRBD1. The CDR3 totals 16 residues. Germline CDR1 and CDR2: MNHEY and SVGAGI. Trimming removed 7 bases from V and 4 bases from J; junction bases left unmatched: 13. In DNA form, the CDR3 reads TGTGCCAGCACCAGACAAGGGACAGGGTTCCGAGAGACCCAGTACTTC. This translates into CASTRQGTGFRETQYF.